The 31 T cell receptor beta chains below were found in one sample sequenced in a study of beta chain features in type 1 diabetes. The sequenced template was cDNA made from the entire isolated RNA. Clones were sequenced by immunoSEQ multiplex PCR, and TCRdb holds only the in-frame ones, with some missing. The data show a few hundred thousand clones, 16% seen once. Their antigens are not known. Study outcomes and limitations: In all four CD4+ subsets, TCRB CDR3 length was significantly, moderately reduced in type 1 diabetes.

The sample comprised naive CD4+ T cells from blood. These TCRs come from a man aged 30-40 years with type 1 diabetes.

This clone was detected a few times. This CDR3 is CASSQGYRGQTNEKLFF. The CDR3 bases are TGCGCCAGCAGCCAAGGCTACAGGGGGCAAACTAATGAAAAACTGTTTTTT. The J gene is TRBJ1-4, the V gene TRBV4-1; 9 positions agree with TRBD1. CDR1 MGHRA and CDR2 YSYEKL come from the germline V gene. The CDR3 has 17 amino acids. The V and J ends lost 1 base and 1 base, in that order; junction bases with no gene match: 4.

This chain connects TRBV7-9 to TRBJ2-3; D is undetermined. The length of the CDR3 is 14 residues. Germline V gene sequence: CDR1 SEHNR, CDR2 FQNEAQ (reference sequence). V gave up 5 bases and J gave up 1 base, with 10 bases separating them. The CDR3 DNA follows: TGTGCCAGCAGCCTCAGGAGTCGCACAGATACGCAGTATTTT. This codes for CASSLRSRTDTQYF.

Worth noting for this clone: It is likely a read error, because the conserved phenylalanine at the end of the CDR3 is missing. It is unclear where the CDR3 begins or ends on the DNA, so no DNA is shown, and the CDR3 is as TCRdb lists it. This rearrangement joins TRBV29-1 to TRBJ2-7; the D call of TRBD1 is as the table states it, not checked on the DNA. Germline V gene sequence: CDR1 SQVTM, CDR2 ANQGSEA. The CDR3 contains 10 residues when both ends are counted. The chain's CDR3 is CSVGYRGKEL.

The table lists this clone with a few counts. The rearrangement joins TRBV29-1 to TRBJ2-7; 10 bases agree with TRBD1. The CDR3 spans 15 residues. The V and J ends lost 4 bases and 5 bases, in that order; junction bases with no gene match: 11. The V gene's germline CDR1 is SQVTM and CDR2 ANQGSEA. The CDR3 sequence is CSVVQVGTGVHEQYF. The CDR3 DNA follows: TGCAGCGTTGTGCAAGTTGGGACAGGGGTCCACGAGCAGTACTTC.

This clone has more than one count but fewer than ten. The chain is built from TRBV28 and TRBJ1-1; D is possibly TRBD1 (5 bases). Per the germline V gene, CDR1 is MDHEN and CDR2 is SYDVKM. CDR3 length: 12 residues. V lost 3 bases, J lost 7 bases, and 9 bases lay in between. The CDR3 is CASSLKGIEAFF. As DNA, the CDR3 is TGTGCCAGCAGTTTGAAGGGGATTGAAGCTTTCTTT.

The V and J genes are TRBV28 and TRBJ2-7, with 10 nucleotides matching TRBD2. The length of the CDR3 is 15 residues. The V gene end was trimmed by 5 bases and the J gene end by 1 base; junction bases not matched to a gene: 5. Germline-derived CDR1 and CDR2 are MDHEN and SYDVKM. The CDR3 DNA reads TGTGCCAGCAGTCCTTGGACTAGCGGATCCTACGAGCAGTACTTC. Translating gives CASSPWTSGSYEQYF.

The CDR3 spells CASSVAGAQETQYF. The DNA of the CDR3 is TGTGCCAGCAGCGTAGCGGGAGCGCAGGAGACCCAGTACTTC. The chain joins TRBV9 to TRBJ2-5; TRBD2 is a possible D gene (6 bases). Between the trimmed V and J ends, which lost 0 bases and 5 bases, there was a span of 11 bases. The CDR3 runs to 14 residues. Germline V gene data show CDR1 as SGDLS and CDR2 as YYNGEE.

This clone has more than one count but fewer than ten. The J gene is TRBJ2-5, the V gene TRBV19; 12 bases map to TRBD2. With V trimmed by 6 bases and J by 4 bases, 9 bases remained unmatched. This CDR3 is 16 amino acids long. Germline loops: CDR1 LNHDA, CDR2 SQIVND (reference sequence). The CDR3 spells CASSATSGSPVETQYF. The CDR3 nucleotides are TGTGCCAGTAGCGCGACTAGCGGGAGCCCGGTAGAGACCCAGTACTTC.

This clone has just a few counts. CDR3 nucleotides: TGCAGCGTTATGGGAGTCCTAGCCAAAAACATTCAGTACTTC. Residues: CSVMGVLAKNIQYF. The V gene is TRBV29-1, the J gene TRBJ2-4; weak D call: TRBD2 (5 bases). With 5 bases removed from V and 0 bases from J, the gap between germline ends came to 11 bases. Looked up from germline, CDR1 is SQVTM and CDR2 is ANQGSEA. This CDR3 has 14 amino acids.

This clone was detected only a few times. The chain links TRBV4-1 to TRBJ2-5; maybe TRBD2 (6 bases). The CDR3 length is 13 residues. Trimming took off 3 bases at V and 5 bases at J, with 10 bases between the two ends. In germline, CDR1 is MGHRA, CDR2 YSYEKL. The CDR3 protein is CASSQGTSETQYF. CDR3 sequence (DNA): TGCGCCAGCAGCCAGGGGACTTCGGAGACCCAGTACTTC.

This clone was counted a few times. Here the CDR3 DNA reads TGCAGCGTCAGACCCGACAGGACCTACGAGCAGTACTTC. This encodes CSVRPDRTYEQYF. The chain employs TRBV29-1 and TRBJ2-7, with TRBD1 as a possible D gene (6 bases). This CDR3 contains 13 residues. Germline V gives CDR1 SQVTM, CDR2 ANQGSEA. V lost 6 bases and J lost 2, with 14 bases in between.

The V call is TRBV2, the J call TRBJ2-6; 7 bases match TRBD1. CDR3 length: 16 amino acids. Germline V gene lookup returns CDR1 SNHLY and CDR2 FYNNEI. With V trimmed by 6 bases and J by 0 bases, 5 bases remained unmatched. This CDR3 reads CASSRGQTSGANVLTF. In DNA, the CDR3 is TGTGCCAGCAGCCGGGGACAGACCTCTGGGGCCAACGTCCTGACTTTC. The full variable domain, its missing parts supplied by reference TRBV2 and TRBJ2-6, is EPEVTQTPSHQVTQMGQEVILRCVPISNHLYFYWYRQILGQKVEFLVSFYNNEISEKSEIFDDQFSVERPDGSNFTLKIRSTKLEDSAMYFCASSRGQTSGANVLTFGAGSRLTVL.

The rearrangement uses TRBV6-1 and TRBJ2-5, with D tentatively TRBD1 or TRBD2 (6 bases each). The CDR3 is 14 residues long. Germline V lookup: CDR1 MNHNS, CDR2 SASEGT. V lost 7 bases, J lost 5 bases, and 17 bases lay in between. In DNA form, the CDR3 reads TGTGCCAGCATCCTTCAAGGGGGGCGGGAGACCCAGTACTTC. Protein: CASILQGGRETQYF.

This chain links TRBV7-2 with TRBJ2-5; 9 nucleotides line up with TRBD2. This CDR3 comprises 16 residues. CDR1 is SGHTA and CDR2 is FQGNSA in the germline V gene. J gave up 5 bases and V 4 bases, and 11 bases lay outside the gene matches. CDR3 DNA sequence: TGTGCCAGCAGCTACCCGGGACTAGCAGGGTCGGAGACCCAGTACTTC. Its protein product is CASSYPGLAGSETQYF.

The V and J genes are TRBV7-9 and TRBJ2-6, with no clear D. Trimming shortened V by 8 bases and J by 5 bases, and 1 base separated the two germline ends. The CDR3 runs 10 residues. The V gene's germline CDR1 is SEHNR and CDR2 FQNEAQ (reference sequence). CDR3 bases: TGTGCCAGCTGGGCCAACGTCCTGACTTTC. Amino acids: CASWANVLTF.

This clone appeared a few times. The genes are TRBV5-1 and TRBJ2-3; D call uncertain. V lost 1 base to trimming and J lost 2 bases, with 11 bases between them. CDR1 is SGHRS, CDR2 YFSETQ, per germline. This CDR3 contains 15 residues. CDR3 sequence (DNA): TGCGCCAGCAGCTTGCGCAGCGCGAACACAGATACGCAGTATTTT. The encoded protein is CASSLRSANTDTQYF.

There are a few counts of this clone. This chain uses TRBV12-5 with TRBJ2-1; D not resolved. From germline, CDR1 is LGHNT and CDR2 FRNRAP. Trimming pared 3 bases from V and 9 bases from J, leaving 6 bases between. This CDR3 region has 11 residues. The CDR3 sequence is CASGLSSEQFF. CDR3 coding DNA: TGTGCTAGTGGTTTATCTAGTGAGCAGTTCTTC.

The chain recombines TRBV5-4 with TRBJ2-3; a weak D match, TRBD2 (5 bases). V lost 1 base and J lost 6, with 12 bases in between. In germline, CDR1 is SGHNT, CDR2 YYREEE (reference sequence). The CDR3 is 14 residues long. CDR3 amino acids: CASSLSRVADTQYF. The CDR3 coding sequence is TGTGCCAGCAGCTTGTCGAGGGTCGCGGATACGCAGTATTTT.

The chain recombines TRBV19 with TRBJ2-1; TRBD2 agrees at 12 bases. CDR1 is LNHDA, CDR2 SQIVND, per germline (reference sequence). With 2 bases clipped from V and 3 bases from J, the junction kept 2 bases outside the gene matches. The CDR3 consists of 16 residues. In DNA form, the CDR3 reads TGTGCCAGTAGTATACGACTAGCGGGAGACTACAATGAGCAGTTCTTC. Its protein product is CASSIRLAGDYNEQFF. Supplemented by reference TRBV19 and TRBJ2-1, the full variable domain reads DGGITQSPKYLFRKEGQNVTLSCEQNLNHDAMYWYRQDPGQGLRLIYYSQIVNDFQKGDIAEGYSVSREKKESFPLTVTSAQKNPTAFYLCASSIRLAGDYNEQFFGPGTRLTVL.

A few counts support this clone. The rearrangement uses TRBV4-1 and TRBJ2-1; TRBD1 matches 8 bases. This CDR3 has 17 residues. The germline V gene encodes CDR1 MGHRA and CDR2 YSYEKL. V was clipped by 5 bases and J by 6 bases; unmatched bases: 15. CDR3 protein: CASSSTGGAGTGNEQFF. As DNA, the CDR3 is TGCGCCAGCAGCTCCACCGGGGGCGCCGGGACAGGCAATGAGCAGTTCTTC.

This clone was observed a few times. The chain uses TRBV10-1 and TRBJ1-2, with a tentative D call TRBD1 (5 bases). CDR1 WNHNN and CDR2 SYGVQD come from the germline V gene (reference sequence). Trimming stripped 3 bases from V and 5 bases from J, with 13 bases between. The CDR3 totals 14 residues. The CDR3 DNA sequence: TGCGCCAGCAGTGAAGGCTCAGGGTCATATGGCTACACCTTC. It is translated as CASSEGSGSYGYTF.

V gene TRBV29-1 combines with J gene TRBJ2-5, with D perhaps matching TRBD2 (6 bases). This CDR3 contains 13 residues. V was trimmed by 4 bases and J by 4 bases, leaving 13 bases between them. Per germline, CDR1 SQVTM and CDR2 ANQGSEA. CDR3 region: CSVALRRGETQYF. CDR3 DNA: TGCAGCGTTGCACTGAGGCGGGGAGAGACCCAGTACTTC.

The chain links TRBV10-3 to TRBJ2-7; D is unresolved. The length of the CDR3 is 12 residues. The V gene lost 0 bases and the J gene lost 10 bases, with 10 bases spanning the gap. Germline V CDR1 and CDR2: ENHRY, SYGVKD. The CDR3 DNA reads as TGTGCCATCAGTGAGTCGGCATCAGGACAGTACTTC. Translated, it gives CAISESASGQYF.

The chain is built from TRBV13 and TRBJ2-4; D gene unclear. Between the trimmed V and J ends, which lost 2 bases and 1 base, there was a span of 9 bases. Looked up from germline, CDR1 is PRHDT and CDR2 is FYEKMQ (reference sequence). CDR3 length: 15 amino acids. CDR3 region: CASSLQGTAKNIQYF. The DNA of the CDR3 is TGTGCCAGCAGCTTACAAGGAACGGCCAAAAACATTCAGTACTTC.

The chain employs TRBV7-9 and TRBJ2-7; D not certain. The germline V and J ends were trimmed by 5 bases and 4 bases, with 15 bases remaining between them. CDR3 size: 14 residues. In germline, CDR1 is SEHNR, CDR2 FQNEAQ (reference sequence). CDR3 in amino acids: CASSRTVAVYEQYF. The DNA for the CDR3 is TGTGCCAGCAGCCGCACCGTGGCTGTATACGAGCAGTACTTC.

This clone was counted a few times. This rearrangement joins TRBV28 to TRBJ2-7; D might be TRBD1 (5 bases). This CDR3 has 15 residues. Trimming removed 3 bases from V and 5 bases from J, with 17 bases in between. In germline, CDR1 is MDHEN, CDR2 SYDVKM. The CDR3 sequence: CASSFKRQYRHEQYF. As DNA, the CDR3 is TGTGCCAGCAGTTTTAAGAGACAGTATCGCCACGAGCAGTACTTC.

A few counts support this clone. The chain uses TRBV7-2 and TRBJ1-2; TRBD1 matches 8 bases. The CDR3 consists of 14 residues. CDR1 SGHTA and CDR2 FQGNSA come from the germline V gene. Losses at the gene ends were 3 bases for V and 4 bases for J; bases not matched to a gene: 4. The CDR3 coding sequence is TGTGCCAGCAGCTTGGGCAGGGGGCCCTATGGCTACACCTTC. This sequence encodes CASSLGRGPYGYTF.

In its sample, this clone was seen a few times. The chain links TRBV6-6 to TRBJ2-4; TRBD1 matches 8 bases. This CDR3 region has 14 residues. Trimming took 4 bases from V and 9 from J; bases not matched to a gene: 8. Germline V gene lookup returns CDR1 MNHNY and CDR2 SVGAGI (reference sequence). The CDR3, as DNA: TGTGCCAGCAGTTCAACACGACAGGGGAGCATTCAGTACTTC. It translates to CASSSTRQGSIQYF.

This chain links TRBV5-1 with TRBJ2-5; the D gene could be TRBD1 or TRBD2 (5 bases each). The CDR3 spans 14 residues. V lost 2 bases, J lost 2 bases, and 10 bases lay in between. The V gene's germline CDR1 is SGHRS and CDR2 YFSETQ. Here the CDR3 DNA reads TGCGCCAGCAGCTTAGGGACGAATCAAGAGACCCAGTACTTC. Protein product: CASSLGTNQETQYF.

The chain carries TRBV30 and TRBJ2-3; no clear D gene. V lost 0 bases and J 8 bases, leaving 12 bases between the germline ends. CDR3 length equals 13 residues. Per the germline V gene, CDR1 is GTSNPN and CDR2 is SVGIG (reference sequence). In DNA, the CDR3 is TGTGCCTGGAGTGTATATCCTTCGGGTACGCAGTATTTT. Its translation is CAWSVYPSGTQYF.

J is TRBJ1-1 and V is TRBV11-2, with D possibly matching TRBD1 (6 bases). The V gene lost 5 bases and the J gene lost 4 bases, with 14 bases spanning the gap. Germline lookup yields CDR1 SGHAT and CDR2 FQNNGV. The length of the CDR3 is 14 residues. The CDR3 sequence is CASSPYRGFTEAFF. CDR3 bases: TGTGCCAGCAGCCCGTATAGGGGGTTCACTGAAGCTTTCTTT.